The text below deals with one T cell receptor beta chain. The entry originates in a study of T cell changes during pregnancy in multiple sclerosis. V lost 10 bases and J lost 7, with 33 bases in between. The CDR3 has 18 amino acids. In germline, CDR1 is ENHRY, CDR2 SYGVKD. Profiling relied on immunoSEQ multiplex PCR, and the TCRdb table lists in-frame clones only, not all of them. The table lists more than 25,000 clones, about 88% of them singletons. V usage is TRBV10-3 and J usage is TRBJ2-3; maybe TRBD1 (8 bases). The receptor was derived from a female donor with multiple sclerosis, enrolled in a pregnancy study. This specimen was CD8+ T cells from peripheral blood mononuclear cells, taken in the third trimester of pregnancy. DNA of the CDR3: TGTGCCACCGGGGAGGGGCAGGGGGCGCATCACCCACCTAATACGCAGTATTTT. This sequence encodes CATGEGQGAHHPPNTQYF.